This T cell receptor beta chain was sequenced during a study of molecular identifiers for immune sequencing clone quantification. Study findings and constraints: Clones that exceeded 20 RNA copies held over 99% of effector molecules, yet under 1% in naive cells. Detecting spiked Jurkat TCR RNA from one cell among about a million naive cells was reportedly possible.

Sorted naive CD8 T cells, roughly 20,000 to 1,100,000, were sequenced from 10%, 30% or 50% RNA. TCRdb redid the calling of the PCR reads with MiXCR, one entry per CDR3 protein. There are under 350,000 distinct CDR3 sequences in the sample; 24% occur only once, and about 0.74% lies in the top ten. V gave up 6 bases and J gave up 1 base; unmatched junction bases: 6. CDR1 is SEHNR, CDR2 FQNEAQ, per germline (reference sequence). CDR3 length: 15 amino acids. Worth noting for this clonotype: The target antigen is unknown.

Material: naive CD8+ T cells from blood, with Jurkat cell RNA spiked in. Regarding subset: FACS-sorted CD8+CD4-CCR7+CD45RA+ naive T cells. The sequence derives from a human donor in good health. Some libraries in this study had Jurkat cell RNA spiked in. The V and J genes are TRBV7-9 and TRBJ2-1; 7 bases map to TRBD1. In nucleotides, the CDR3 is TGTGCCAGCAGGGAAACAGGGGCGTCCTACAATGAGCAGTTCTTC. It encodes CASRETGASYNEQFF.